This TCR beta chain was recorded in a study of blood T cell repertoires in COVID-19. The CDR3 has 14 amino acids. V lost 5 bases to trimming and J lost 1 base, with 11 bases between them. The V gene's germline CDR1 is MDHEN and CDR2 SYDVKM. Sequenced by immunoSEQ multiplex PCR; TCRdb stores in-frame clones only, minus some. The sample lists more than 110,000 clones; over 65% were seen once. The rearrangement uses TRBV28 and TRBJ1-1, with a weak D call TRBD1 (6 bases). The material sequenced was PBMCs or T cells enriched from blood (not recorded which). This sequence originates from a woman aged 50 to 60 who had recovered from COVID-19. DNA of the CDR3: TGTGCCAGCAGTCTGACAGGAGCGAACACTGAAGCTTTCTTT. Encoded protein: CASSLTGANTEAFF.